This T cell receptor beta chain was recovered during a study of siplizumab effects on memory and regulatory T cells. The study, taken as a whole, reports: The average Treg-derived proportion among mappable alloreactive CD4+ clones was less than 80% with siplizumab versus about 27% in controls.

Some clones are missing from TCRdb's copy, which holds only in-frame ones; the method was immunoSEQ multiplex PCR. The sample carries 92,000 or so clones, around 90% recorded once. With respect to this clone: Its antigen is as yet unknown.

Germline CDR1 is MNHEY and CDR2 is SVGAGI. Trimming cost V 2 bases and J 7 bases; bases outside gene matches: 4. The CDR3 totals 14 residues. The sequence was obtained from a human donor in good health. The specimen sequenced was CD4+ T cells sorted from blood. The J gene is TRBJ2-2, the V gene TRBV6-5; 7 bases are shared with TRBD2. The chain's CDR3 is CASSYRREVGELFF. Written as DNA, the CDR3 is TGTGCCAGCAGTTACAGACGGGAGGTCGGGGAGCTGTTTTTT.